This is a list of T cell receptor beta chains from one sample in a study of T-cell memory formation after mild COVID-19. One entry per CDR3 protein results from TCRdb running MiXCR on the 5' RACE reads. The sample consists of roughly 300,000 distinct CDR3 sequences, roughly an eighth of them appearing once. Sequenced sample: PBMCs or a T cell subset sorted from them (not recorded which). The receptors come from a man aged 18-30 years who had mild COVID-19 (a few samples of this study predate the infection). Cell type and time point are not known. Each CDR3 is given with its conserved first and last residue. The D gene is left open where the match is weak. For some rows the clone size is stated as once, few or many, or as a class when expanded; others skip it.

D	size	V	J	DNA	CDR3
NA	NA	TRBV10-3	TRBJ1-2	TGTGCCATCAGTGGGGGGGGAGCTGGCTACACCTTC	CAISGGGAGYTF
NA	few	TRBV7-9	TRBJ2-5	TGTGCCAGCAGCCGCTCGAGACTCATCCCGAGGGAGACCCAGTACTTC	CASSRSRLIPRETQYF
TRBD1	few	TRBV12-3/TRBV12-4	TRBJ1-4	TGTGCCAGCAGTTACAGGGGGGCAAAACTGTTTTTT	CASSYRGAKLFF
TRBD2	NA	TRBV4-1	TRBJ2-3	TGCGCCAGCAGCCAAGTGGGACTAGCAGGAGATACGCAGTATTTT	CASSQVGLAGDTQYF
TRBD1	few	TRBV7-2	TRBJ2-7	TGTGCCAGCAGCGACCAGACAGGGGCCTACGAGCAGTACTTC	CASSDQTGAYEQYF
TRBD1	few	TRBV20-1	TRBJ2-7	TGCAGTGCTAACAGTAAGTCCGGGACAGGCTACGAGCAGTACTTC	CSANSKSGTGYEQYF
NA	NA	TRBV12-3/TRBV12-4	TRBJ2-1	TGTGCCAGCAGCCTAGGCGGAGTAAGGGGGGAGCAGTTCTTC	CASSLGGVRGEQFF
NA	few	TRBV7-9	TRBJ2-5	TGTGCCAGCAGCCGGCAGCCCCAAGAGACCCAGTACTTC	CASSRQPQETQYF
NA	many	TRBV3-2	TRBJ2-7	TGTGCCAGCAGCCATAGGACAGAAAATTACGAGCAGTACTTC	CASSHRTENYEQYF
TRBD1	many	TRBV29-1	TRBJ1-6	TGCAGCGCCCGACAGGGTTACCATAATTCACCCCTCCACTTT	CSARQGYHNSPLHF
NA	few	TRBV12-3/TRBV12-4	TRBJ1-3	TGTGCCAGCAGTTTGACACTTGGAAACACCATATATTTT	CASSLTLGNTIYF
TRBD1	NA	TRBV19	TRBJ1-1	TGTGCCAGTACCGAGGACAGGGGATTTCAAGCTTTCTTT	CASTEDRGFQAFF
TRBD2	many	TRBV20-1	TRBJ2-1	TGCAGTGCTAGACCCCCCCTACTAGCGAAGAGGGTCCATGAGCAGTTCTTC	CSARPPLLAKRVHEQFF
NA	few	TRBV6-1	TRBJ1-2	TGTGCCAGCAGCGAGGGACTTAACTATGGCTACACCTTC	CASSEGLNYGYTF
NA	NA	TRBV4-2	TRBJ1-4	TGTGCCAGCAGCCCTTGGGCCCAGTATGAAAAACTGTTTTTT	CASSPWAQYEKLFF
TRBD2	NA	TRBV7-2	TRBJ2-7	TGTGCCAGCAGCCCCCGGGGGGTAGCGGGGGGACTCTACTACGAGCAGTACTTC	CASSPRGVAGGLYYEQYF
NA	NA	TRBV10-1	TRBJ1-1	TGCGCCAGCACCCTGACGAAGGACACTGAAGCTTTCTTT	CASTLTKDTEAFF
NA	once	TRBV6-5	TRBJ1-1	TGTGCCACTCAGGGATGGAGCCATGACACTGAAGCTTTCTTT	CATQGWSHDTEAFF
NA	NA	TRBV4-3	TRBJ2-5	TGCGCCAGCAGCCAAGTAGTAAGGGGCGTTATCCAAGAGACCCAGTACTTC	CASSQVVRGVIQETQYF
NA	few	TRBV7-2	TRBJ2-3	TGTGCCAGCAGCAATCCCGGCGCCGATACGCAGTATTTT	CASSNPGADTQYF
NA	few	TRBV6-5	TRBJ1-4	TGTGCCAGCAGTTATGTCCGGGGGGTTAGGGAAAAACTGTTTTTT	CASSYVRGVREKLFF
NA	few	TRBV5-1	TRBJ2-5	TGCGCCAGCAGCTTGGAAGGAGGGATGTACCAAGAGACCCAGTACTTC	CASSLEGGMYQETQYF
TRBD1	NA	TRBV5-1	TRBJ2-7	TGCGCCAGCAGCTCGCCAGGGACAGGGGGCGAGCAGTACTTC	CASSSPGTGGEQYF
TRBD1	few	TRBV12-3/TRBV12-4	TRBJ2-3	TGTGCCAGCAGTTCCGTGAGGGGGACAGTTACGCAGTATTTT	CASSSVRGTVTQYF
TRBD2	NA	TRBV2	TRBJ2-5	TGTGCCAGTCCCAGCGGGGGGGCCCGGGCAGAGACCCAGTACTTC	CASPSGGARAETQYF
NA	few	TRBV29-1	TRBJ2-4	TGCAGCGTTGAATCGGGGGCGGGAAACATTCAGTACTTC	CSVESGAGNIQYF
TRBD1	NA	TRBV12-3/TRBV12-4	TRBJ1-1	TGTGCCAGCAGCATGGGACAGCTATACACTGAAGCTTTCTTT	CASSMGQLYTEAFF
TRBD1	many	TRBV12-3/TRBV12-4	TRBJ2-7	TGTGCCAGCAGTCCCGGACAGGGCTACGAGCAGTACTTC	CASSPGQGYEQYF
TRBD2	many	TRBV20-1	TRBJ2-5	TGCAGTGCAACAGGACTAGCGGACCAAGAGACCCAGTACTTC	CSATGLADQETQYF
TRBD1	many	TRBV7-8	TRBJ2-3	TGTGCCAGCAGCTTAGTGGGACAGGGACCAGATACGCAGTATTTT	CASSLVGQGPDTQYF
NA	NA	TRBV5-1	TRBJ2-1	TGCGCCAGCAGCCCGAGGGGCAGGGGCAATGAGCAGTTCTTC	CASSPRGRGNEQFF
TRBD2	few	TRBV12-3/TRBV12-4	TRBJ2-5	TGTGCCAGCAGTTTTTACCCTAGCGGGGGACCGGGGGAAGAGACCCAGTACTTC	CASSFYPSGGPGEETQYF
TRBD1	many	TRBV18	TRBJ2-5	TGTGCCAGCTCACCCCTGGGACAGAAGGAGACCCAGTACTTC	CASSPLGQKETQYF
TRBD2	NA	TRBV3-1	TRBJ2-5	TGTGCCAGCAGCCCCAAGAGCGGGGGGGTAGGAGAGACCCAGTACTTC	CASSPKSGGVGETQYF
NA	NA	TRBV23-1	TRBJ2-4	TGCGCCAGCAGTGCGGCAGGGGAGGACATTCAGTACTTC	CASSAAGEDIQYF
NA	NA	TRBV6-5	TRBJ2-5	TGTGCCAGCAGTTCCGACATCCAAGAGACCCAGTACTTC	CASSSDIQETQYF
NA	NA	TRBV20-1	TRBJ2-1	TGCAGTGCTAGACGGGGGAGCTCCTACAATGAGCAGTTCTTC	CSARRGSSYNEQFF
NA	NA	TRBV15	TRBJ2-7	TGTGCCACCAGCAGAGATACCCAATACGAGCAGTATTTC	CATSRDTQYEQYF
TRBD2	many	TRBV7-8	TRBJ2-3	TGTGCCAGCAGCTTAGCTAGCGGGGGGGGGTTAGGGACAGATACGCAGTATTTT	CASSLASGGGLGTDTQYF
NA	few	TRBV6-5	TRBJ1-1	TGTGCCAGCAGTTATGAGGGAATCAACACTGAAGCTTTCTTT	CASSYEGINTEAFF
NA	NA	TRBV25-1	TRBJ2-3	TGTGCCAGCAGTGGTCGGGGCGCAGATACGCAGTATTTT	CASSGRGADTQYF
NA	few	TRBV6-2/TRBV6-3	TRBJ2-2	TGTGCCAGCAGTACAGGACAGTTGAACACCGGGGAGCTGTTTTTT	CASSTGQLNTGELFF
TRBD2	NA	TRBV5-1	TRBJ2-7	TGCGCCAGCAGCACCCCGGGGACTAGCGGGGGGGCCCACGAGCAGTACTTC	CASSTPGTSGGAHEQYF
NA	NA	TRBV5-1	TRBJ2-2	TGCGCCAGCGCGGGACTGCTGAACAGCGGGGAGCTGTTTTTT	CASAGLLNSGELFF